One and the same sample provided the 15 T cell receptor beta chains below, sequenced in a study of CD4 T cells in relation to SARS-CoV-2 and coronaviruses. Clones were read by immunoSEQ multiplex PCR, and TCRdb kept only the in-frame ones, dropping some. The sample lists 37,000 or so clones; approximately 85% were seen once. Sequencing was done on a sample of memory CD4+ T cells from PBMCs. The receptors here all came from an adult with COVID-19.

J is TRBJ2-7 and V is TRBV2; TRBD2 agrees at 8 bases. V trimming: 7 bases; J trimming: 1 base; junction bases outside the gene matches: 6. This CDR3 is 14 amino acids long. CDR1 and CDR2 from the germline V gene are SNHLY and FYNNEI. CDR3 sequence (DNA): TGTGCCAGCAACAGCGGGAGTGGTTCCTACGAGCAGTACTTC. This gives the protein CASNSGSGSYEQYF. The complete variable domain, with remaining parts taken from reference TRBV2 and TRBJ2-7, reads EPEVTQTPSHQVTQMGQEVILRCVPISNHLYFYWYRQILGQKVEFLVSFYNNEISEKSEIFDDQFSVERPDGSNFTLKIRSTKLEDSAMYFCASNSGSGSYEQYFGPGTRLTVT.

The chain joins TRBV5-5 to TRBJ1-4, with TRBD1 as a possible D gene (5 bases). This CDR3 contains 15 residues. CDR1 SGHKS and CDR2 YYEKEE come from the germline V gene (reference sequence). Trimming left V 2 bases short and J 3 bases short, with 11 bases between. The CDR3 DNA is TGTGCCAGCAGCTTACGGCAGGGCGCTAATGAAAAACTGTTTTTT. Encoded protein: CASSLRQGANEKLFF.

The chain carries TRBV28 and TRBJ1-2, with a tentative D call TRBD1 (6 bases). The germline CDR1 and CDR2 sequences are MDHEN and SYDVKM. The V end lost 7 bases, the J end lost 8 bases, and 11 bases lay between the germline ends. This CDR3 has 11 residues. The CDR3 DNA is TGTGCCAGCATGGGGACATCCGGCTACACCTTC. The encoded protein is CASMGTSGYTF.

The rearrangement uses TRBV7-2 and TRBJ1-2; unclear D gene. Trimming stripped 2 bases from V and 4 bases from J, with 5 bases between. The CDR3 runs to 12 residues. Looked up from germline, CDR1 is SGHTA and CDR2 is FQGNSA. DNA of the CDR3: TGTGCCAGCAGCTTACAACGCTATGGCTACACCTTC. Its protein is CASSLQRYGYTF.

The chain is built from TRBV6-5 and TRBJ2-5, with D perhaps assigned TRBD1 or TRBD2 (7 bases each). CDR3 length: 13 amino acids. The V gene lost 6 bases and the J gene lost 7 bases, with 15 bases spanning the gap. CDR1 and CDR2 (germline): MNHEY, SVGAGI. CDR3 loop: CASRARGGGTQYF. The CDR3 nucleotides read TGTGCCAGCAGGGCCAGGGGGGGAGGGACCCAGTACTTC.

This clone was observed a single time. The V call is TRBV5-6, the J call TRBJ1-1; maybe TRBD1 (5 bases). V lost 4 bases and J lost 3, with 13 bases in between. The CDR3 contains 14 residues. From germline, CDR1 is SGHDT and CDR2 YYEEEE. CDR3 in amino acids: CASSPLRDDTEAFF. The CDR3 nucleotides are TGTGCCAGCAGCCCACTTAGGGACGACACTGAAGCTTTCTTT.

V usage is TRBV6-1 and J usage is TRBJ1-6, with D unclear. V gave up 0 bases and J gave up 9 bases, with 6 bases separating them. CDR1 and CDR2 (germline): MNHNS, SASEGT. The CDR3 consists of 13 residues. CDR3 DNA: TGTGCCAGCAGTGAAGCCTGGGGTTCACCCCTCCACTTT. It encodes CASSEAWGSPLHF.

Comments on this clone: Other DNA sequences within the sample encode an identical CDR3. The rearrangement uses TRBV3-1 (or the pseudogene TRBV3-2) and TRBJ1-3; the D is unclear. Germline V gene data show CDR1 as LGHDT and CDR2 as YNNKEL (reference sequence). CDR3 size: 15 residues. V lost 0 bases and J 3 bases, leaving 9 bases between the germline ends. CDR3: CASSQDRAVGNTIYF. CDR3 nucleotides: TGTGCCAGCAGCCAAGATCGGGCGGTTGGAAACACCATATATTTT.

The chain recombines TRBV19 with TRBJ2-7; 10 bases fit TRBD1. V lost 4 bases, J lost 5 bases, and 8 bases stayed unmatched. Germline V CDR1 and CDR2: LNHDA, SQIVND (reference sequence). This CDR3 has 15 residues. CDR3 loop: CASSTTGQGNHEQYF. CDR3 sequence (DNA): TGTGCCAGTAGTACAACGGGACAGGGGAACCACGAGCAGTACTTC.

The chain employs TRBV7-9 and TRBJ2-7; 7 bases agree with TRBD2. The germline V gene encodes CDR1 SEHNR and CDR2 FQNEAQ (reference sequence). The CDR3 is made up of 13 amino acids. With 5 bases clipped from V and 5 bases from J, the junction kept 6 bases outside the gene matches. CDR3 amino acids: CASSLGTKDEQYF. The CDR3 nucleotides read TGTGCCAGCAGCCTGGGGACTAAGGACGAGCAGTACTTC.

V gene TRBV15 combines with J gene TRBJ1-6; 9 nucleotides match TRBD1. V trimming: 4 bases; J trimming: 10 bases; junction bases outside the gene matches: 8. The CDR3 covers 15 residues. The germline gives CDR1 LNHNV, CDR2 YYDKDF (reference sequence). The CDR3 loop is CATSIRDRDRSPLHF. The CDR3 region has the DNA TGTGCCACCAGCATAAGGGACAGGGACCGATCACCCCTCCACTTT.

This clone was counted a few times. The genes are TRBV7-6 and TRBJ2-5, with TRBD1 identical over 12 bases. The CDR3 totals 17 residues. Unmatched junction bases numbered 11, after V lost 4 bases and J lost 5 bases. Germline CDR1 is SGHVS and CDR2 is FNYEAQ. The CDR3 protein is CASSSIRDRGQRETQYF. As DNA, the CDR3 is TGTGCCAGCAGCTCCATCCGGGACAGGGGGCAAAGGGAGACCCAGTACTTC. Supplemented by reference TRBV7-6 and TRBJ2-5, the full variable domain reads GAGVSQSPRYKVTKRGQDVALRCDPISGHVSLYWYRQALGQGPEFLTYFNYEAQQDKSGLPNDRFSAERPEGSISTLTIQRTEQRDSAMYRCASSSIRDRGQRETQYFGPGTRLLVL.

V usage is TRBV5-1 and J usage is TRBJ2-3; D remains ambiguous. From germline, CDR1 is SGHRS and CDR2 YFSETQ. The ends were cut back, 0 bases at V and 0 bases at J, with 5 bases in the middle. The CDR3 runs 14 residues. CDR3 nucleotides: TGCGCCAGCAGCTTGGGACGTAGCACAGATACGCAGTATTTT. It translates to CASSLGRSTDTQYF.

The V gene is TRBV4-1, the J gene TRBJ2-3; D perhaps matches TRBD1 (6 bases). The V gene's germline CDR1 is MGHRA and CDR2 YSYEKL. Trimming cost V 8 bases and J 2 bases, with 17 bases left between them. The CDR3 consists of 15 residues. Here the CDR3 DNA reads TGCGCCAGCCGGACAGCGCCTATACTCACAGATACGCAGTATTTT. Amino acids: CASRTAPILTDTQYF.

The chain combines TRBV25-1 with TRBJ2-7; TRBD1 aligns across 8 bases. After removal of 7 bases from V and 6 bases from J, the junction contained 11 bases not matched to a gene. This CDR3 has 14 amino acids. Germline lookup yields CDR1 MGHDK and CDR2 SYGVNS. The CDR3 bases are TGTGCCAGCACCACATGGACAGGGAGTGGCGAGCAGTACTTC. It translates to CASTTWTGSGEQYF.